One and the same sample provided the 26 T cell receptor beta chains below, sequenced in a study of T-cell memory formation after mild COVID-19. TCRdb independently ran MiXCR on the 5' RACE reads; one entry per CDR3 protein. The sample shows 300,000 to 350,000 distinct CDR3 sequences, approximately 13% of them seen only once. Sequencing was done on a sample of PBMCs or a T cell subset sorted from them (not recorded which). The origin of the receptors is a man aged 18 to 29 who had mild COVID-19 (a few samples of this study predate the infection). Cell type and time point are not known.

Many counts were recorded for this clonotype. The rearrangement joins TRBV4-1 to TRBJ2-5, with a possible D match to TRBD2 (6 bases). Looked up from germline, CDR1 is MGHRA and CDR2 is YSYEKL. The CDR3 runs 16 residues. V was cut by 1 base and J by 5 bases, with 17 bases left in between. The CDR3 DNA reads as TGCGCCAGCAGCCAAGGGCAACGGGGGAGGTCGGAGACCCAGTACTTC. Translation gives CASSQGQRGRSETQYF.

The chain has TRBV6-5 and TRBJ1-4; a possible D gene is TRBD1 (5 bases). This CDR3 comprises 14 residues. Trimming took 5 bases from V and 6 from J, leaving 13 bases between them. Germline V gives CDR1 MNHEY, CDR2 SVGAGI. CDR3 in DNA: TGTGCCAGCAGTCGCAGGGAGGCGGATGAAAAACTGTTTTTT. Protein product: CASSRREADEKLFF.

The chain employs TRBV19 and TRBJ1-5; the D is unclear. Germline V CDR1 and CDR2: LNHDA, SQIVND (reference sequence). This CDR3 spans 14 amino acids. V gave up 4 bases and J gave up 0 bases, with 7 bases separating them. Here the CDR3 reads CASSKPYSNQPQHF. The CDR3 nucleotides are TGTGCCAGTAGTAAGCCTTATAGCAATCAGCCCCAGCATTTT.

Written as DNA, the CDR3 is TGTGCCAGCAGTCTGAACTTGGACAATCAGCCCCAGCATTTT. It translates to CASSLNLDNQPQHF. This chain links TRBV27 with TRBJ1-5; D is undetermined. CDR3 length equals 14 residues. The V end was cut by 5 bases, the J end by 3 bases, with 11 bases between. Germline V gives CDR1 MNHEY, CDR2 SMNVEV (reference sequence).

In its sample, this clonotype was seen a few times. The gene calls are TRBV28 and TRBJ2-1, with D tentatively TRBD2 (5 bases). Germline V gives CDR1 MDHEN, CDR2 SYDVKM. The CDR3 loop spans 15 amino acids. V lost 5 bases, J lost 0 bases, and 11 bases lay in between. CDR3 bases: TGTGCCAGCAGTAGGGTGGGGAGCTCCTACAATGAGCAGTTCTTC. Its protein product is CASSRVGSSYNEQFF.

This chain joins TRBV4-2 and TRBJ2-7; D ambiguous. Germline V gives CDR1 LGHNA, CDR2 YNFKEQ. This CDR3 comprises 15 residues. V lost 1 base, J lost 3 bases, and 13 bases lay in between. The CDR3 spells CASSQVKEPSYEQYF. CDR3 DNA sequence: TGTGCCAGCAGCCAAGTGAAAGAGCCGAGCTACGAGCAGTACTTC.

This chain joins TRBV9 and TRBJ2-5; 8 positions match TRBD2. The CDR3 contains 15 residues. In germline, CDR1 is SGDLS, CDR2 YYNGEE. J was trimmed by 4 bases and V by 4 bases; bases with no gene match: 9. The CDR3 spells CASSPIGGAGETQYF. CDR3 bases: TGTGCCAGCAGCCCTATCGGGGGGGCCGGAGAGACCCAGTACTTC.

This chain joins TRBV15 and TRBJ2-5, with 13 bases aligning to TRBD2. This CDR3 region has 18 residues. The ends lost 4 bases at V and 2 bases at J; junction bases unmatched: 10. Germline V gene lookup returns CDR1 LNHNV and CDR2 YYDKDF (reference sequence). DNA of the CDR3: TGTGCCACCAGCACCCTAAGAGGACTAGCGGGAGTGCAAGAGACCCAGTACTTC. It is translated as CATSTLRGLAGVQETQYF. Full variable domain (rest looked up from reference TRBV15 and TRBJ2-5): DAMVIQNPRYQVTQFGKPVTLSCSQTLNHNVMYWYQQKSSQAPKLLFHYYDKDFNNEADTPDNFQSRRPNTSFCFLDIRSPGLGDTAMYLCATSTLRGLAGVQETQYFGPGTRLLVL.

The chain links TRBV5-1 to TRBJ2-7; D is unresolved. This CDR3 is built from 14 residues. V was cut by 2 bases and J by 3 bases, with 12 bases left in between. The germline CDR1 and CDR2 sequences are SGHRS and YFSETQ. The CDR3: CASSLGGQNYEQYV. CDR3 coding DNA: TGCGCCAGCAGCTTAGGTGGGCAGAACTACGAGCAGTACGTC.

The rearrangement joins TRBV3-1 to TRBJ2-7; no firm D call. Germline V gene sequence: CDR1 LGHDT, CDR2 YNNKEL (reference sequence). Trimming removed 0 bases at V and 6 bases at J, with 15 bases between. The CDR3 contains 15 residues. As DNA, the CDR3 is TGTGCCAGCAGCCAAGATAGGGTAAGGGAATGCGAGCAGTACTTC. Its translation is CASSQDRVRECEQYF.

V is TRBV6-2 or TRBV6-3 and J is TRBJ1-6; no reliable D call. Trimming took 6 bases from V and 8 from J, leaving 5 bases between them. Germline CDR1 reads MNHEY; CDR2 reads SVGEGT. This CDR3 contains 11 residues. CDR3 in DNA: TGTGCCAGCAGCAAGGATTCACCCCTCCACTTT. It is translated as CASSKDSPLHF.

This clonotype was seen more than once but under ten times. The chain links TRBV20-1 to TRBJ1-1, with a possible D match to TRBD1 (5 bases). Germline CDR1 reads DFQATT; CDR2 reads SNEGSKA (reference sequence). The CDR3 contains 12 residues. The germline V and J ends were trimmed by 5 bases and 0 bases, with 7 bases remaining between them. CDR3 region: CSAGGVNTEAFF. The CDR3 DNA reads TGCAGTGCTGGGGGGGTGAACACTGAAGCTTTCTTT.

This clonotype has a handful of counts. CDR3 residues: CASSPGGRGQETQYF. The CDR3 DNA sequence: TGTGCCAGCAGTCCCGGGGGGCGGGGGCAAGAGACCCAGTACTTC. The V call is TRBV12-3 or TRBV12-4, the J call TRBJ2-5, with D possibly matching TRBD2 (7 bases). Deletions cut 5 bases from V and 2 bases from J, with 15 bases between. This CDR3 has 15 amino acids.

This clonotype was observed a few times. The chain recombines TRBV5-1 with TRBJ1-2, with TRBD1 as a possible D gene (6 bases). The CDR3 has 13 amino acids. Between the trimmed V and J ends, which lost 2 bases and 7 bases, there was a span of 12 bases. CDR1 and CDR2 (germline): SGHRS, YFSETQ. The CDR3 spells CASSLITGFGYTF. For the CDR3, the DNA is TGCGCCAGCAGCTTAATAACAGGGTTTGGCTACACCTTC. The complete variable domain, with remaining parts taken from reference TRBV5-1 and TRBJ1-2, reads KAGVTQTPRYLIKTRGQQVTLSCSPISGHRSVSWYQQTPGQGLQFLFEYFSETQRNKGNFPGRFSGRQFSNSRSEMNVSTLELGDSALYLCASSLITGFGYTFGSGTRLTVV.

In this sample, this clonotype turned up a few times. The chain couples TRBV12-3 or TRBV12-4 to TRBJ2-7, with TRBD1 as a possible D gene (7 bases). This CDR3 spans 15 amino acids. The ends were cut back, 3 bases at V and 4 bases at J, with 16 bases in the middle. This CDR3 is CASSFGGTVSYEQYF. The CDR3 DNA reads as TGTGCCAGCAGTTTTGGAGGGACAGTTTCATACGAGCAGTACTTC.

The chain recombines TRBV4-3 with TRBJ1-5; 8 bases agree with TRBD1. The CDR3 spans 15 residues. CDR1 is LGHNA and CDR2 is YSLEER in the germline V gene. V shed 4 bases, J shed 4 bases, and the junction held 6 bases outside the gene matches. CDR3 sequence (DNA): TGCGCCAGCAGCCGCCGGACAGGGCGGAATCAGCCCCAGCATTTT. It is translated as CASSRRTGRNQPQHF.

The chain combines TRBV11-2 with TRBJ2-5; D is undetermined. CDR3 length: 13 residues. The V gene lost 0 bases and the J gene lost 7 bases, with 9 bases spanning the gap. CDR1 and CDR2 (germline): SGHAT, FQNNGV. CDR3 protein: CASSLDPVGTQYF. CDR3 coding DNA: TGTGCCAGCAGCTTAGATCCGGTAGGGACCCAGTACTTC.

The chain is built from TRBV5-1 and TRBJ2-2; 8 bases match TRBD2. V trimming: 4 bases; J trimming: 8 bases; junction bases outside the gene matches: 7. The V gene's germline CDR1 is SGHRS and CDR2 YFSETQ. The CDR3 contains 14 residues. The CDR3 reads CASSRGGSPGELFF. The CDR3 nucleotides read TGCGCCAGCAGCCGGGGGGGTTCCCCTGGGGAGCTGTTTTTT. Supplemented by reference TRBV5-1 and TRBJ2-2, the full variable domain reads KAGVTQTPRYLIKTRGQQVTLSCSPISGHRSVSWYQQTPGQGLQFLFEYFSETQRNKGNFPGRFSGRQFSNSRSEMNVSTLELGDSALYLCASSRGGSPGELFFGEGSRLTVL.

This clonotype was found a few times. The chain employs TRBV4-1 and TRBJ2-1; no clear D gene. V lost 4 bases and J 0 bases, leaving 10 bases between the germline ends. This CDR3 contains 15 residues. CDR1 is MGHRA, CDR2 YSYEKL, per germline. The DNA for the CDR3 is TGCGCCAGCAGCCCAGCACCAGGCTCCTACAATGAGCAGTTCTTC. Its translation: CASSPAPGSYNEQFF.

This clonotype turned up a few times. This sequence joins TRBV3-1 and TRBJ1-5; D is unresolved. The CDR3 has 14 residues. Germline V CDR1 and CDR2: LGHDT, YNNKEL (reference sequence). Trimming cost V 0 bases and J 3 bases, with 6 bases left between them. CDR3: CASSQDRINQPQHF. The CDR3 region has the DNA TGTGCCAGCAGCCAAGATAGGATCAATCAGCCCCAGCATTTT.

This chain links TRBV18 with TRBJ1-1; tentative D call: TRBD1 (5 bases). CDR1 and CDR2 from the germline V gene are KGHSH and LQKENI. The CDR3 has 15 amino acids. V lost 6 bases and J lost 3, with 17 bases in between. The CDR3 sequence: CASSNHRGGDTEAFF. The CDR3 DNA follows: TGTGCCAGCTCGAACCATAGGGGTGGCGACACTGAAGCTTTCTTT.

The V gene is TRBV5-1, the J gene TRBJ2-5, with D perhaps matching TRBD1 or TRBD2 (5 bases each). The CDR3 loop spans 14 amino acids. Trimming removed 3 bases from V and 4 bases from J, with 13 bases in between. The germline CDR1 and CDR2 sequences are SGHRS and YFSETQ. The CDR3 nucleotides read TGCGCCAGCAGCTCCGGGACCCTACTAGAGACCCAGTACTTC. It translates to CASSSGTLLETQYF.

This clonotype was recorded many times. The rearrangement uses TRBV6-5 and TRBJ1-1; D perhaps matches TRBD1 (5 bases). In germline, CDR1 is MNHEY, CDR2 SVGAGI. Deletions cut 2 bases from V and 6 bases from J, with 16 bases between. The CDR3 runs 15 residues. CDR3 nucleotide sequence: TGTGCCAGCAGTTACCGCGGGACCGCGGGCTCTGAAGCTTTCTTT. This translates into CASSYRGTAGSEAFF.

The chain joins TRBV20-1 to TRBJ1-6, with TRBD1 identical over 10 bases. Germline assignment: CDR1 DFQATT and CDR2 SNEGSKA (reference sequence). This CDR3 is built from 13 residues. Trimming removed 7 bases from V and 7 bases from J; junction bases left unmatched: 4. CDR3 sequence reads: CSGTGGGNSPLHF. The CDR3 DNA reads TGCAGTGGGACAGGGGGTGGGAATTCACCCCTCCACTTT.

This clonotype was seen only a few times. The chain has TRBV10-3 and TRBJ2-7; 8 positions match TRBD1. The CDR3 is 12 residues long. The V gene's germline CDR1 is ENHRY and CDR2 SYGVKD. The trim removed 6 bases at V and 6 bases at J, leaving 4 bases unmatched. CDR3 nucleotides: TGTGCCATCAGACCAGACAGGGGCGAGCAGTACGTC. Amino acid sequence: CAIRPDRGEQYV.

This clonotype has a handful of counts. The chain has TRBV5-1 and TRBJ1-1; unclear D gene. V lost 0 bases and J 3 bases, leaving 12 bases between the germline ends. Germline V CDR1 and CDR2: SGHRS, YFSETQ. The CDR3 is 15 residues long. DNA of the CDR3: TGCGCCAGCAGCTTGGTAAGGGTGTTCGACACTGAAGCTTTCTTT. Amino acid sequence: CASSLVRVFDTEAFF.